This TCR beta chain was recorded in a study of shared clonotypes between healthy human individuals. The table came from immunoSEQ multiplex PCR; TCRdb's copy has only in-frame clones and leaves some out. The sample shows millions of clones, less than 95% of them seen only once. Germline V lookup: CDR1 GTSNPN, CDR2 SVGIG (reference sequence). The CDR3 length is 13 residues. Trimming took 5 bases from V and 0 from J, leaving 7 bases between them. Positive CCR7 selection of CD45RO-negative cells yielded the naive CD8 cells, and terminally differentiated effector memory CD45RA+ cells were excluded. Every donor was a Caucasian adult from Nashville, Tennessee.

This clonotype was obtained from a man between 18 and 29 years old in good health. This rearrangement joins TRBV30 to TRBJ2-2; D is perhaps TRBD1 (5 bases). The sequenced material came from naive CD8+ T cells sorted from blood. CDR3 loop: CAWDSANTGELFF. The DNA for the CDR3 is TGTGCCTGGGACAGCGCGAACACCGGGGAGCTGTTTTTT.